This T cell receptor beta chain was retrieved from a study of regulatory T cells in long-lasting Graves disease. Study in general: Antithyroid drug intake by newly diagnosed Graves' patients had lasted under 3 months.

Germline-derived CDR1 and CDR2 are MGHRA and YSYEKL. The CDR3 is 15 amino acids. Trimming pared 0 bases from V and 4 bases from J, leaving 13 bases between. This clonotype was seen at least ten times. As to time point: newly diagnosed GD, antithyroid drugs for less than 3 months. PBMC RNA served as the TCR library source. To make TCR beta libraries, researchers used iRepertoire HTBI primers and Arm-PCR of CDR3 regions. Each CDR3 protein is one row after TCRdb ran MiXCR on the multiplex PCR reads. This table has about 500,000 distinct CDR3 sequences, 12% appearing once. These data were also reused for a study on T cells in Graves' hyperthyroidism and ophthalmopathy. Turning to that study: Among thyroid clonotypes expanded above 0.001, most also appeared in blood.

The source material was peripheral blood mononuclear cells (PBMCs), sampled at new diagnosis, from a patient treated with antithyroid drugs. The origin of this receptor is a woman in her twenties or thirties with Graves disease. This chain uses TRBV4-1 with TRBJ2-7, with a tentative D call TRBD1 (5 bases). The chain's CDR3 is CASSQDEDNRYEQYF. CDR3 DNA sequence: TGCGCCAGCAGCCAAGATGAGGACAATAGATACGAGCAGTACTTC.